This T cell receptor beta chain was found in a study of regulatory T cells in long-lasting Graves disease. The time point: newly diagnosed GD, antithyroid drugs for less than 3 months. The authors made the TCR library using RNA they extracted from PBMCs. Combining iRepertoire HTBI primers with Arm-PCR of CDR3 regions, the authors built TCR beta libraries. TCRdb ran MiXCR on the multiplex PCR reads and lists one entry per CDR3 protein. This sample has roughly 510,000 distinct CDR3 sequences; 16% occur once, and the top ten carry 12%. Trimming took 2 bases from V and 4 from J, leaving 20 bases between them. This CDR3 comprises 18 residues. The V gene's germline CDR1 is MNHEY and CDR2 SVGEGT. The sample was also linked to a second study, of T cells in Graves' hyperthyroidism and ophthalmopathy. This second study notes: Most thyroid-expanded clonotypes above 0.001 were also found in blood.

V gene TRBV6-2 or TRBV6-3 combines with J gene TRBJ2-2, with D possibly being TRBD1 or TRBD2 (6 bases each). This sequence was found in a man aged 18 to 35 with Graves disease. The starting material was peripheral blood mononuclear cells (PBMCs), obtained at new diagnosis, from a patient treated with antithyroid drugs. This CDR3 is CASSYAPGAPKLTGELFF. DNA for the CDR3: TGTGCCAGCAGTTACGCCCCGGGGGCGCCTAAACTCACCGGGGAGCTGTTTTTT.